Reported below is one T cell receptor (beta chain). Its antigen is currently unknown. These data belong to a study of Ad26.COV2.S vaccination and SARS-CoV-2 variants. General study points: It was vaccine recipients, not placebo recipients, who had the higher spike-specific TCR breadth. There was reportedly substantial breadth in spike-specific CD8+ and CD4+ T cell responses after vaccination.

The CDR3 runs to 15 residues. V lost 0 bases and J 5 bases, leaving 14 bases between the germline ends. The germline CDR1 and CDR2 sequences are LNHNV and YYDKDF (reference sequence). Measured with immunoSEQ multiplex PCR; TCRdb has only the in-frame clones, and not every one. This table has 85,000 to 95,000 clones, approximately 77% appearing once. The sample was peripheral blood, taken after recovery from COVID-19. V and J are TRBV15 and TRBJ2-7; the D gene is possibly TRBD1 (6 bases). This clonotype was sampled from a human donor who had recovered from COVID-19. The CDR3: CATSRDLGTYDEQYF. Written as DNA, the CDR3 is TGTGCCACCAGCAGAGATCTGGGGACATACGACGAGCAGTACTTC.